These T cell receptor beta chains were read from a single sample in a study of blood T cells in healthy people across ages. MiXCR, applied by TCRdb to the 5' RACE reads, yields one record per CDR3 protein. The sample has some 640,000 distinct CDR3 sequences; around 31% are singletons. The sequencing sample was made of blood. These receptors all come from a woman at least 80 years old in good health. Both conserved end residues are part of each CDR3. D genes are given only for firm matches. The listing skips clone size in some rows; elsewhere it reads once, few, many or a size class.

>TRBV5-1|NA|many|TRBJ2-1
TGCGCCAGCAGCTTGGGGGCAGCTGAGCAGTTCTTC
CASSLGAAEQFF
>TRBV6-6|TRBD1|few|TRBJ1-1
TGTGCCAGCAGCCCCGGGACAGGGGTTCGGAACACTGAAGCTTTCTTT
CASSPGTGVRNTEAFF
>TRBV7-2|NA|once|TRBJ2-5
TGTGCCAGCAGCCGGCGACAGGGGAGGGGAGAGACCCAGTACTTC
CASSRRQGRGETQYF
>TRBV24-1|TRBD1|few|TRBJ2-7
TGTGCCACCAGTGACCGCAGACAGGGGTCCTACGAGCAGTACTTC
CATSDRRQGSYEQYF
>TRBV20-1|TRBD1|many|TRBJ2-7
TGCAGTGCCAGAGATCCTGACAGGGGGGAGTCCTACGAGCAGTACTTC
CSARDPDRGESYEQYF
>TRBV4-1|NA|few|TRBJ1-2
TGCGCCAGCAGCCAAGTTGCAGGTCGAGGTGGCTACACCTTC
CASSQVAGRGGYTF
>TRBV27|TRBD2|many|TRBJ2-2
TGTGCCAGCAGCCCCGGACTAGCGGGGGGGCCGGACGGGGAGCTGTTTTTT
CASSPGLAGGPDGELFF
>TRBV12-3/TRBV12-4|TRBD1|many|TRBJ2-1
TGTGCCAGCAGTGAGGGACAGGGGAGAAATGAGCAGTTCTTC
CASSEGQGRNEQFF
>TRBV5-1|NA|NA|TRBJ1-1
TGCGCCAGCAGCTGGGCCCAGATGAACACTGAAGCTTTCTTT
CASSWAQMNTEAFF
>TRBV5-1|TRBD2|many|TRBJ2-5
TGCGCCAGCAGTGCTAGCGGGGGGGCGAGGATAGAGACCCAGTACTTC
CASSASGGARIETQYF
>TRBV12-3/TRBV12-4|TRBD1|many|TRBJ2-3
TGTGCCAGCAGTTTAGAGGCAGGGGGCGTGAGGATAGATACGCAGTATTTT
CASSLEAGGVRIDTQYF
>TRBV5-1|NA|NA|TRBJ1-2
TGCGCCAGCAGCTTAGACTTCCGGGACCGATATGGCTACACCTTC
CASSLDFRDRYGYTF
>TRBV7-3|NA|NA|TRBJ1-6
TGTGCCAGCAGTTTAACGTGGGACTCGAATTCACCCCTCCACTTT
CASSLTWDSNSPLHF
>TRBV10-3|TRBD2|many|TRBJ2-1
TGTGCCATCAGAGTAGCTAGCGGGGATGGTAATGAGCAGTTCTTC
CAIRVASGDGNEQFF
>TRBV5-8|NA|many|TRBJ2-5
TGTGCCAGCAGCTTGGGATCGACAGTGGATGAGACCCAGTACTTC
CASSLGSTVDETQYF
>TRBV7-2|TRBD2|many|TRBJ2-3
TGTGCCAGCAGCTCCACTAGCGGGGGGGCCGTCCCGGCAGATACGCAGTATTTT
CASSSTSGGAVPADTQYF
>TRBV19|TRBD1|few|TRBJ2-7
TGTGCCAGTAGTCTAAACCGGGACAGGGGTTTCGAGCAGTACTTC
CASSLNRDRGFEQYF
>TRBV5-1|NA|NA|TRBJ1-2
TGCGCCAGCAGACAGGACGGCTCCTATGGCTACACCTTC
CASRQDGSYGYTF
>TRBV9|TRBD2|many|TRBJ2-7
TGTGCCAGCAGCGCTGAGCGGGGTCTCTCCTACGAGCAGTACTTC
CASSAERGLSYEQYF
>TRBV2|NA|many|TRBJ2-6
TGTGCCAGCGTCGGGGGCGCTGGGGCCAACGTCCTGACTTTC
CASVGGAGANVLTF
>TRBV30|NA|many|TRBJ1-2
TGTGCCTGGACGGCAGACTCCGGGGGCTACACCTTC
CAWTADSGGYTF
>TRBV6-2/TRBV6-3|TRBD1|NA|TRBJ2-3
TGTGCCAGCAGCCGTACAGGGCAGGGGGCCGATACGCAGTATTTT
CASSRTGQGADTQYF
>TRBV5-1|TRBD1|many|TRBJ2-1
TGCGCCAGCAGCATAATGGACAGGGGTACCGGGAATGAGCAGTTCTTC
CASSIMDRGTGNEQFF
>TRBV12-3/TRBV12-4|TRBD1|few|TRBJ2-2
TGTGCCAGCAGTTCTAGGACAGGGGGCTCCGCGGAGCTGTTTTTT
CASSSRTGGSAELFF
>TRBV5-4|NA|many|TRBJ2-3
TGTGCCAGCAGCCCGGGGAGGACAGATACGCAGTATTTT
CASSPGRTDTQYF